Presented here are 23 T cell receptor beta chains from one specimen sequenced in a study of cytomegalovirus exposure and HLA in healthy donors (dated by TCRdb to between 2016 and 2019). The receptor library was made with the immunoSEQ multiplex PCR assay. A mixture of 60 forward primers for TCR Vbeta segments and 13 reverse primers for TCR Jbeta segments was used in the multiplex PCR. Sourced from immuneACCESS, this table was stored by TCRdb with only in-frame sequences that have V and J called. A share of the clones is absent; for the studies checked, an unresolved V gene accounts for under half, and the remainder has no known explanation. This sample's clone table shows about 120,000 clones. Jointly, the top ten make up less than 4.5% of the sample. The sequencing sample was made of PBMCs. The receptor set was obtained from a man aged 18 to 35 in good health and CMV-seronegative.

This rearrangement joins TRBV19 to TRBJ1-5; D remains unclear. V was clipped by 0 bases and J by 6 bases, with 12 bases between them. CDR1 is LNHDA, CDR2 SQIVND, per germline (reference sequence). This CDR3 spans 15 amino acids. CDR3 sequence reads: CASSIEGGQRQPQHF. CDR3 coding DNA: TGTGCCAGTAGTATAGAAGGCGGGCAGCGTCAGCCCCAGCATTTT.

V gene TRBV7-9 combines with J gene TRBJ1-4; 9 nucleotides match TRBD1. Germline CDR1 and CDR2: SEHNR and FQNEAQ (reference sequence). V dropped 3 bases and J dropped 5; count of bases not matched to a gene: 16. The CDR3 consists of 19 residues. The CDR3 DNA sequence: TGTGCCAGCAGCTTTCGTCCGGGACAGGGTTCATCGATAAATGAAAAACTGTTTTTT. Protein: CASSFRPGQGSSINEKLFF.

V and J are TRBV19 and TRBJ1-2; possibly TRBD1 for D (5 bases). Per germline, CDR1 LNHDA and CDR2 SQIVND (reference sequence). The CDR3 has 13 amino acids. V dropped 9 bases and J dropped 4 bases, with 15 bases sitting between them. This CDR3 reads CASGAGGGYGYTF. In DNA, the CDR3 is TGTGCCAGCGGTGCGGGGGGAGGCTATGGCTACACCTTC.

The rearrangement uses TRBV7-9 and TRBJ2-1, with D maybe TRBD2 (6 bases). The V end was cut by 8 bases, the J end by 6 bases, with 14 bases between. The germline V gene encodes CDR1 SEHNR and CDR2 FQNEAQ (reference sequence). The CDR3 covers 13 residues. CDR3 in DNA: TGTGCCAGCCGGGGACTCCCTCCCAATGAGCAGTTCTTC. Amino acid sequence: CASRGLPPNEQFF.

V gene TRBV6-1 combines with J gene TRBJ1-1, with 9 bases matching TRBD1. Germline assignment: CDR1 MNHNS and CDR2 SASEGT. V shed 4 bases and J 10 bases; nucleotides not matched to a gene: 10. The CDR3 sequence is 14 residues long. CDR3 protein: CASSVRDRVSTAFF. The DNA of the CDR3 is TGTGCCAGCAGTGTCCGGGACAGGGTGAGTACAGCTTTCTTT.

The J gene is TRBJ1-2, the V gene TRBV4-1; perhaps TRBD1 as D (6 bases). The CDR3 contains 15 residues. Germline lookup yields CDR1 MGHRA and CDR2 YSYEKL. V lost 4 bases and J 4 bases, leaving 16 bases between the germline ends. For the CDR3, the DNA is TGCGCCAGCAGCCGCGACTTGGACAGCCTCTATGGCTACACCTTC. Protein product: CASSRDLDSLYGYTF.

The chain recombines TRBV5-1 with TRBJ2-1, with 8 bases lining up with TRBD2. Germline CDR1 is SGHRS and CDR2 is YFSETQ. The CDR3 is 14 amino acids. The trim removed 0 bases at V and 9 bases at J, leaving 5 bases unmatched. CDR3 in amino acids: CASSLVRLAGEQFF. The CDR3 nucleotides read TGCGCCAGCAGCTTGGTTCGGCTAGCGGGTGAGCAGTTCTTC.

V and J are TRBV9 and TRBJ1-1, with a tentative D call TRBD1 (5 bases). This CDR3 region has 15 residues. Per the germline V gene, CDR1 is SGDLS and CDR2 is YYNGEE. The V end was cut by 2 bases, the J end by 0 bases, with 11 bases between. The CDR3 reads CASSVVTGLNTEAFF. The CDR3 DNA sequence: TGTGCCAGCAGCGTCGTCACAGGTCTGAACACTGAAGCTTTCTTT.

On this clone itself: The conserved phenylalanine or tryptophan normally closing the CDR3 is absent here, so this likely arose from a read error. This sequence joins TRBV4-1 and TRBJ1-4; 7 bases align to TRBD1. Trimming at V came to 0 bases and at J to 5 bases, leaving 12 bases not matched to a gene. This CDR3 contains 18 residues. The germline V gene encodes CDR1 MGHRA and CDR2 YSYEKL. CDR3 sequence: CASSQDQGPQGENEKLFL. For the CDR3, the DNA is TGCGCCAGCAGCCAAGATCAAGGGCCGCAGGGGGAGAATGAAAAACTGTTTCTT.

J is TRBJ2-2 and V is TRBV10-1; D not resolved. Germline V gene lookup returns CDR1 WNHNN and CDR2 SYGVQD (reference sequence). V lost 1 base to trimming and J lost 1 base, with 4 bases between them. The CDR3 sequence is 14 residues long. The CDR3 region is CASSEYRNTGELFF. The CDR3 DNA follows: TGCGCCAGCAGTGAGTACAGGAACACCGGGGAGCTGTTTTTT.

The J gene is TRBJ2-7, the V gene TRBV18; D not certain. V lost 4 bases and J lost 3, with 13 bases in between. This CDR3 is built from 14 residues. Germline V lookup: CDR1 KGHSH, CDR2 LQKENI. The CDR3 protein is CASSHPRQLYEQYF. The CDR3 bases are TGTGCCAGCTCACACCCGAGGCAGCTCTACGAGCAGTACTTC.

The chain recombines TRBV5-8 with TRBJ2-5; tentative D call: TRBD2 (6 bases). CDR3 size: 12 residues. V lost 3 bases and J 3 bases, leaving 6 bases between the germline ends. Germline values: CDR1 SGHTS, CDR2 YDEGEE. The CDR3 protein is CASSSGEETQYF. In DNA form, the CDR3 reads TGTGCCAGCAGCTCGGGAGAAGAGACCCAGTACTTC.

This chain uses TRBV7-9 with TRBJ2-7; D is possibly TRBD1 (5 bases). V was clipped by 4 bases and J by 0 bases, with 16 bases between them. CDR3 length: 16 amino acids. Germline V lookup: CDR1 SEHNR, CDR2 FQNEAQ (reference sequence). CDR3 DNA: TGTGCCAGCAGCTCCAAGGGGCTCCCCGACTCCTACGAGCAGTACTTC. It yields the protein CASSSKGLPDSYEQYF.

The V and J genes are TRBV5-4 and TRBJ2-5; 7 nucleotides agree with TRBD2. The ends lost 4 bases at V and 11 bases at J; junction bases unmatched: 17. Germline loops: CDR1 SGHNT, CDR2 YYREEE (reference sequence). The CDR3 contains 15 residues. The CDR3: CASSTGLVASTEQYF. Written as DNA, the CDR3 is TGTGCCAGCAGCACCGGACTAGTAGCGAGTACGGAGCAGTACTTC. The variable domain in full, with the rest retrieved from reference TRBV5-4 and TRBJ2-5, is ETGVTQSPTHLIKTRGQQVTLRCSSQSGHNTVSWYQQALGQGPQFIFQYYREEENGRGNFPPRFSGLQFPNYSSELNVNALELDDSALYLCASSTGLVASTEQYFGPGTRLLVL.

The chain links TRBV11-3 to TRBJ2-1; 8 bases agree with TRBD1. Germline loops: CDR1 SGHNT, CDR2 YENEEA. The CDR3 contains 15 residues. Trimming took 5 bases from V and 7 from J; bases not matched to a gene: 10. This CDR3 reads CASSARGQAGNEQFF. Here the CDR3 DNA reads TGTGCCAGCAGCGCAAGGGGACAGGCTGGGAATGAGCAGTTCTTC.

The chain recombines TRBV21-1 with TRBJ2-4; no check of the table's D call, TRBD2, against the DNA was made. TRBV21-1 is assigned pseudogene status. The CDR3 has 13 amino acids. CDR3 region: CAYSWEGKNIQYF. CDR3 DNA sequence: TGTGCCTATAGTTGGGAGGGCAAAAACATTCAGTACTTC.

The gene calls are TRBV5-1 and TRBJ1-2; D unresolved. Per the germline V gene, CDR1 is SGHRS and CDR2 is YFSETQ. Trimming pared 4 bases from V and 8 bases from J, leaving 3 bases between. The CDR3 totals 9 residues. CDR3 DNA sequence: TGCGCCAGCAGCCCAGGCTACACCTTC. Protein product: CASSPGYTF.

The rearrangement uses TRBV9 and TRBJ2-1; the D gene is possibly TRBD2 (5 bases). Germline V gives CDR1 SGDLS, CDR2 YYNGEE. This CDR3 contains 15 residues. V was pared by 4 bases and J by 5 bases, with 16 bases between. For the CDR3, the DNA is TGTGCCAGCAGCCTAAGCGGTTATAAGAACAATGAGCAGTTCTTC. Translated: CASSLSGYKNNEQFF.

The chain combines TRBV5-1 with TRBJ2-1; 13 positions agree with TRBD2. The germline gives CDR1 SGHRS, CDR2 YFSETQ. With 5 bases clipped from V and 5 bases from J, the junction kept 4 bases outside the gene matches. This CDR3 is built from 15 residues. CDR3 sequence: CASRGGLAGNNEQFF. In DNA, the CDR3 is TGCGCCAGCAGGGGGGGACTAGCGGGAAACAATGAGCAGTTCTTC.

With regard to this clone: Sequence at one end of the junction differs from germline and may be a read error. V and J are TRBV10-3 and TRBJ2-7; D is unclear. CDR1 ENHRY and CDR2 SYGVKD come from the germline V gene. This CDR3 is 13 amino acids long. The CDR3 nucleotides are TGTGCCATCAGTCCCCTACCGGTATACGGGCAGTACTTC. It encodes CAISPLPVYGQYF.

This chain joins TRBV5-1 and TRBJ2-3; D may be TRBD1 (10 bases). This CDR3 has 18 amino acids. Trimming took 0 bases from V and 2 from J, leaving 19 bases between them. The germline V gene encodes CDR1 SGHRS and CDR2 YFSETQ. CDR3 DNA: TGCGCCAGCAGCTTGGGACAGGGGGCTAGCGGGAACACAGATACGCAGTATTTT. This encodes CASSLGQGASGNTDTQYF.

The chain has TRBV25-1 and TRBJ2-5, with D possibly matching TRBD2 (5 bases). The J call is uncertain, as TRBJ2-7 better fits the DNA end. This CDR3 contains 13 residues. Looked up from germline, CDR1 is MGHDK and CDR2 is SYGVNS. CDR3 DNA: TGTGCCAGCAGTGATCCCGGGGACTACGAGCAGTACTTC. Translation gives CASSDPGDYEQYF.

This chain uses TRBV7-6 with TRBJ2-1; 8 nucleotides match TRBD1. This CDR3 is 15 amino acids long. Germline values: CDR1 SGHVS, CDR2 FNYEAQ. The junction had 12 bases not matched to a gene; V was cut back by 5 bases and J by 9 bases. Here the CDR3 DNA reads TGTGCCAGCAGCCTATTCAGGGGGCTTGGCAGTGAGCAGTTCTTC. This sequence encodes CASSLFRGLGSEQFF.